This T cell receptor beta chain was obtained from a study of blood T cell repertoires in COVID-19 (dated by TCRdb to 2020 to 2021). Looking at the study overall: Samples from collaborators originated in the United States, Italy and Spain and spanned both the acute and convalescent phases of COVID-19. The material from the prospective study consisted of cDNA or gDNA derived from T cells, B-cell-depleted T cells, or PBMCs. Nearly every sample came with metadata listing a de-identified subject ID, COVID-19 status, age in years and sex. Subjects who had been exposed to COVID-19, were actively infected with it, or had recovered from it provided the deeply sampled blood TCRbeta repertoires that made up the dataset. The repertoires were made available in a free public database intended to serve as a resource for research on the immune response to SARS-CoV-2. Samples came from the ongoing ImmuneRACE study (first 160 participants) plus 1,254 subjects from 6 global collaborators. Where HLA class I and class II types were available, the types were taken from metadata supplied by the sample provider, not from assay-based typing.

CDR1 and CDR2 were assigned from the germline V gene as SGHDT and YYEEEE. V trim: 4 bases; J trim: 3 bases; unmatched bases: 9. The CDR3 goes from the cysteine to the phenylalanine over 16 residues. The DNA shown is the 48-base CDR3, in frame from base 1. TCRbeta CDR3 regions were amplified from genomic DNA using the immunoSEQ Assay, a bias-controlled multiplex PCR. As for the authors' bioinformatics: Within the assay, amplification of reference gene primers was used to estimate how many nucleated cells each sample contained. Sequence reads were collapsed and filtered to measure the absolute abundance of every unique TCRbeta CDR3 rearrangement. For each sample, productive Simpson clonality was calculated by taking the square root of Simpson's diversity index across productive rearrangements. In its TCRdb copy, this immuneACCESS table keeps in-frame sequences only and misses some clones. Where compared with another copy, unresolved V genes explain less than half of these, and the others have no known cause. The DNA was the basis for D and trimming; V, J and clone size are from that table. The sample table contains approximately 89,000 clones; only one count was recorded for around 92% of them. Together, the top ten hold about 5.9% of the sample.

Collaborating institutions collected whole blood in K2EDTA tubes following their own protocols. For TCRbeta analysis, collaborators shipped samples as frozen whole blood, isolated PBMCs, or DNA extracted from either of those sample types. Broad study findings and their caveats: How much clinical and demographic metadata was included differed by source and by participant, and the metadata was provided uncurated.

Turning to this clone: It lacks a known antigen. Per-base qualities were not stored, and no clone one base away is much larger.

The chain is assembled from TRBV5-6 and TRBJ1-1, with 10 bases aligning to TRBD1. Material for sequencing was peripheral blood. This TCR came from a woman aged 60-75 years with active COVID-19. The sequenced DNA: TGTGCCAGCAGCCCGGGGACAGGGGCAAGGGACACTGAAGCTTTCTTT. This translates into CASSPGTGARDTEAFF.